The next 12 T cell receptor beta chains were all read from a single sample in a study of T cell responses to AZD1222 COVID-19 vaccine. Sequencing was performed with immunoSEQ multiplex PCR; in TCRdb, only in-frame clones are kept and a portion is missing. This table holds approximately 270,000 clones, around 93% found once. The specimen was peripheral blood, collected 28 days after the second AZD1222 dose. Receptors were obtained from an adult who received the AZD1222 COVID-19 vaccine.

In its sample, this clone was seen once. This chain's CDR3 is CASSARAGAEQFF. The CDR3 nucleotides read TGTGCCAGTAGCGCAAGGGCGGGAGCGGAGCAGTTCTTC. This chain links TRBV6-2 or TRBV6-3 with TRBJ2-1, with 7 nucleotides matching TRBD2. The CDR3 has 13 residues. The V gene end was trimmed by 9 bases and the J gene end by 10 bases; junction bases not matched to a gene: 12. Germline V CDR1 and CDR2: MNHEY, SVGEGT.

This chain connects TRBV19 to TRBJ2-5; D remains unclear. The CDR3 loop spans 13 amino acids. Germline CDR1 and CDR2: LNHDA and SQIVND (reference sequence). Deletions cut 1 base from V and 1 base from J, with 4 bases between. The CDR3 region has the DNA TGTGCCAGTAGTATAGCGGTCCAAGAGACCCAGTACTTC. This codes for CASSIAVQETQYF.

A word on this clone: This sample includes further DNA sequences coding for the same CDR3. V gene TRBV28 combines with J gene TRBJ1-1; D may be TRBD1 (5 bases). The CDR3 contains 14 residues. Germline CDR1 MDHEN, CDR2 SYDVKM. The V and J ends lost 2 bases and 1 base respectively, with 8 bases between them. CDR3 DNA sequence: TGTGCCAGCAGTTTACCCCAGGGGAACACTGAAGCTTTCTTT. The encoded protein is CASSLPQGNTEAFF. Drawing the rest from reference TRBV28 and TRBJ1-1, the complete variable domain is DVKVTQSSRYLVKRTGEKVFLECVQDMDHENMFWYRQDPGLGLRLIYFSYDVKMKEKGDIPEGYSVSREKKERFSLILESASTNQTSMYLCASSLPQGNTEAFFGQGTRLTVV.

This clone was detected once. The gene calls are TRBV5-1 and TRBJ2-3, with 7 bases matching TRBD1. The CDR3 length is 17 residues. Trimming took 3 bases from V and 3 from J; bases not matched to a gene: 13. Germline V lookup: CDR1 SGHRS, CDR2 YFSETQ. CDR3 sequence (DNA): TGCGCCAGCAGCTCGACAATGAAACAGGGGTCGACAGATACGCAGTATTTT. Translating it yields CASSSTMKQGSTDTQYF.

V and J are TRBV3-1 (or the pseudogene TRBV3-2) and TRBJ2-7; 13 bases match TRBD2. The CDR3 covers 16 residues. Trimming removed 4 bases from V and 3 bases from J; junction bases left unmatched: 6. The germline V gene has CDR1 LGHDT and CDR2 YNNKEL (reference sequence). CDR3 in DNA: TGTGCCAGCAGCCGGACTAGCGGGAGTGAACTCTACGAGCAGTACTTC. This gives the protein CASSRTSGSELYEQYF.

The chain joins TRBV2 to TRBJ1-2; TRBD1 is a possible D gene (5 bases). The CDR3 runs to 16 residues. Germline V CDR1 and CDR2: SNHLY, FYNNEI. Trimming shortened V by 6 bases and J by 8 bases, and 25 bases separated the two germline ends. The CDR3 bases are TGTGCCAGCAGGACCGGCAGGGACGCTTTACTAAGGGGCTACACCTTC. Protein sequence: CASRTGRDALLRGYTF. The full variable domain, with the rest looked up from reference TRBV2 and TRBJ1-2, is EPEVTQTPSHQVTQMGQEVILRCVPISNHLYFYWYRQILGQKVEFLVSFYNNEISEKSEIFDDQFSVERPDGSNFTLKIRSTKLEDSAMYFCASRTGRDALLRGYTFGSGTRLTVV.

This chain connects TRBV10-3 to TRBJ2-7; TRBD1 or TRBD2 may be the D gene (5 bases each). V dropped 0 bases and J dropped 3 bases, with 9 bases sitting between them. The CDR3 extends over 14 amino acids. Germline CDR1 is ENHRY and CDR2 is SYGVKD. The CDR3 region is CAISESGGFYEQYF. The CDR3, as DNA: TGTGCCATCAGTGAGTCTGGGGGATTCTACGAGCAGTACTTC.

This chain links TRBV7-9 with TRBJ1-5; possible D gene TRBD1, 5 bases. Trimming stripped 6 bases from V and 5 bases from J, with 11 bases between. Germline V gene sequence: CDR1 SEHNR, CDR2 FQNEAQ (reference sequence). The length of the CDR3 is 13 residues. This chain's CDR3 is CASRSGGDQPQHF. CDR3 nucleotide sequence: TGTGCCAGCAGATCGGGGGGGGATCAGCCCCAGCATTTT.

The genes are TRBV3-1 (or the pseudogene TRBV3-2) and TRBJ2-1, with D hard to call. V was shortened by 0 bases and J by 5 bases, with 8 bases between the two germline ends. Germline V gives CDR1 LGHDT, CDR2 YNNKEL (reference sequence). This CDR3 has 14 amino acids. This CDR3 reads CASSQDRSNNEQFF. CDR3 DNA: TGTGCCAGCAGCCAAGATCGCAGTAACAATGAGCAGTTCTTC.

The count of this clone is one. This chain links TRBV2 with TRBJ1-6; 10 bases align to TRBD1. The CDR3 runs 16 residues. The V gene end was trimmed by 8 bases and the J gene end by 1 base; junction bases not matched to a gene: 5. The germline gives CDR1 SNHLY, CDR2 FYNNEI. This chain's CDR3 is CASGAGQGSYNSPLHF. CDR3 sequence (DNA): TGTGCCAGCGGGGCGGGACAGGGGTCCTATAATTCACCCCTCCACTTT.

This clone has only one observation. J is TRBJ1-3 and V is TRBV15, with 7 bases lining up with TRBD1. Trimming removed 0 bases from V and 9 bases from J; junction bases left unmatched: 2. Germline-derived CDR1 and CDR2 are LNHNV and YYDKDF (reference sequence). The CDR3 length is 13 residues. CDR3 in amino acids: CATSRDKGATIYF. CDR3 sequence (DNA): TGTGCCACCAGCAGAGATAAGGGGGCCACCATATATTTT.

The rearrangement joins TRBV3-1 (or the pseudogene TRBV3-2) to TRBJ2-7; TRBD2 aligns across 8 bases. Germline CDR1 reads LGHDT; CDR2 reads YNNKEL (reference sequence). The CDR3 consists of 18 residues. The trim removed 0 bases at V and 7 bases at J, leaving 17 bases unmatched. DNA of the CDR3: TGTGCCAGCAGCCAAGATAGTGGCGGGACTAGGGATTCCCGGGAGCAGTACTTC. Encoded protein: CASSQDSGGTRDSREQYF.